This passage covers 32 T cell receptor beta chains from one sample sequenced in a study of Ad26.COV2.S vaccination and SARS-CoV-2 variants. The data were produced by immunoSEQ multiplex PCR, yet TCRdb's version contains in-frame clones alone and is incomplete. This sample yields hundreds of thousands of clones, of which roughly 90% are seen a single time; approximately 1.5% belongs to the top ten. Noted treatment: some 19 received Ad26.COV2.S at low or high dose, single or two shots; roughly 5 received placebo; per-sample allocation not given. Day 63 after the first vaccine or placebo injection was the time point for sampling. The sample consisted of peripheral blood, taken in a trial of Ad26.COV2.S vaccine versus placebo. Receptors originate from a person between 18 and 59 years old who received the Ad26.COV2.S COVID-19 vaccine or a placebo.

The genes are TRBV12-3 or TRBV12-4 and TRBJ1-6, with D unclear. Trimming took off 6 bases at V and 8 bases at J, with 11 bases between the two ends. CDR3 length equals 13 residues. This chain's CDR3 is CASSRDSDSPLHF. CDR3 nucleotides: TGTGCCAGCAGCCGGGATAGTGATTCACCCCTCCACTTT.

The genes are TRBV5-4 and TRBJ2-2, with 9 bases matching TRBD2. The CDR3 runs to 16 residues. J gave up 4 bases and V 3 bases, and 7 bases lay outside the gene matches. Looked up from germline, CDR1 is SGHNT and CDR2 is YYREEE (reference sequence). CDR3 residues: CASSSLAGQVTGELFF. CDR3 nucleotide sequence: TGTGCCAGCAGCTCTCTAGCGGGGCAAGTCACCGGGGAGCTGTTTTTT. The complete variable domain, with remaining parts taken from reference TRBV5-4 and TRBJ2-2, reads ETGVTQSPTHLIKTRGQQVTLRCSSQSGHNTVSWYQQALGQGPQFIFQYYREEENGRGNFPPRFSGLQFPNYSSELNVNALELDDSALYLCASSSLAGQVTGELFFGEGSRLTVL.

This chain uses TRBV30 with TRBJ2-7; no reliable D call. The germline V and J ends were trimmed by 1 base and 2 bases, with 9 bases remaining between them. Germline values: CDR1 GTSNPN, CDR2 SVGIG (reference sequence). CDR3 length: 13 amino acids. CDR3 in DNA: TGTGCCTGGAGTGCAGAGGCCCCCTACGAGCAGTACTTC. Encoded protein: CAWSAEAPYEQYF.

The chain has TRBV30 and TRBJ1-5, with unresolved D. In germline, CDR1 is GTSNPN, CDR2 SVGIG (reference sequence). V was clipped by 0 bases and J by 4 bases, with 10 bases between them. There are 14 residues in the CDR3. CDR3 in DNA: TGTGCCTGGAGTGTATTGCAGCGGAATCAGCCCCAGCATTTT. Its translation is CAWSVLQRNQPQHF.

This chain uses TRBV4-2 with TRBJ2-2; D may be TRBD1 or TRBD2 (5 bases each). The V end was cut by 4 bases, the J end by 6 bases, with 12 bases between. Per germline, CDR1 LGHNA and CDR2 YNFKEQ. The CDR3 covers 14 residues. CDR3 DNA: TGTGCCAGCAGCCGGAACGGGGCGGCCGGGGAGCTGTTTTTT. Its protein is CASSRNGAAGELFF.

This clone is a singleton in its sample. The CDR3 sequence: CASSYRGNKNTEAFF. The CDR3 DNA sequence: TGTGCCAGCAGTTACAGGGGGAACAAGAACACTGAAGCTTTCTTT. The chain carries TRBV6-5 and TRBJ1-1; tentative D call: TRBD1 (6 bases). This CDR3 region has 15 residues. Germline V CDR1 and CDR2: MNHEY, SVGAGI. The V gene lost 2 bases and the J gene lost 1 base, with 11 bases spanning the gap.

The rearrangement uses TRBV12-3 or TRBV12-4 and TRBJ1-2; unclear D gene. The CDR3 is 13 amino acids. The V end lost 7 bases, the J end lost 4 bases, and 13 bases lay between the germline ends. CDR3 nucleotides: TGTGCCAGCACTACCACCGGGTCCTATGGCTACACCTTC. This codes for CASTTTGSYGYTF.

The J gene is TRBJ2-3, the V gene TRBV4-3, with TRBD2 identical over 8 bases. In germline, CDR1 is LGHNA, CDR2 YSLEER. The trim removed 5 bases at V and 3 bases at J, leaving 10 bases unmatched. The CDR3 is 16 residues long. The CDR3 coding sequence is TGCGCCAGCAGCTTCTTGAGGGGCGGGGGGACAGATACGCAGTATTTT. Its translation: CASSFLRGGGTDTQYF.

The genes are TRBV5-1 and TRBJ2-6, with a possible D match to TRBD2 (6 bases). Germline V gives CDR1 SGHRS, CDR2 YFSETQ. This CDR3 has 19 residues. The V end lost 3 bases, the J end lost 1 base, and 20 bases lay between the germline ends. The DNA of the CDR3 is TGCGCCAGCAGCTCCGGGACTCCCGGATTCGAGTCTGGGGCCAACGTCCTGACTTTC. Protein product: CASSSGTPGFESGANVLTF.

Note on this clone: Distinct nucleotide sequences in the sample also encode this CDR3. The chain employs TRBV6-2 or TRBV6-3 and TRBJ1-5; no reliable D call. Trimming cost V 2 bases and J 4 bases, with 6 bases left between them. From germline, CDR1 is MNHEY and CDR2 SVGEGT. The CDR3 covers 13 residues. As DNA, the CDR3 is TGTGCCAGCAGTTACGGAGGAAATCAGCCCCAGCATTTT. This encodes CASSYGGNQPQHF.

The chain has TRBV2 and TRBJ2-3; 9 positions match TRBD2. This CDR3 spans 16 amino acids. CDR1 SNHLY and CDR2 FYNNEI come from the germline V gene. V was clipped by 3 bases and J by 0 bases; unmatched bases: 4. CDR3 DNA sequence: TGTGCCAGCAGTGAGTTGGCGGGGGGGAGCACAGATACGCAGTATTTT. Amino acid sequence: CASSELAGGSTDTQYF.

The rearrangement uses TRBV29-1 and TRBJ1-1; no reliable D call. V was pared by 2 bases and J by 2 bases, with 9 bases between. From germline, CDR1 is SQVTM and CDR2 ANQGSEA. The CDR3 extends over 13 amino acids. Here the CDR3 reads CSVEFSGNTEAFF. In nucleotides, the CDR3 is TGCAGCGTTGAATTTAGTGGAAACACTGAAGCTTTCTTT.

The chain recombines TRBV3-1 (or the pseudogene TRBV3-2) with TRBJ2-3, with 8 positions matching TRBD2. CDR1 and CDR2 from the germline V gene are LGHDT and YNNKEL (reference sequence). This CDR3 has 19 amino acids. V dropped 1 base and J dropped 5; count of bases not matched to a gene: 17. The CDR3 loop is CASSQGLKEGRGDLDTQYF. The CDR3 nucleotides read TGTGCCAGCAGCCAAGGTCTGAAGGAGGGGCGGGGGGACTTAGATACGCAGTATTTT.

The rearrangement joins TRBV19 to TRBJ2-1; 8 bases match TRBD1. Germline CDR1 and CDR2: LNHDA and SQIVND (reference sequence). The trim removed 6 bases at V and 5 bases at J, leaving 3 bases unmatched. The CDR3 is 13 amino acids. The CDR3 loop is CASSWTGNNEQFF. The CDR3 nucleotides are TGTGCCAGTAGCTGGACAGGGAACAATGAGCAGTTCTTC.

The CDR3 spells CASSLSGGSAEQYF. CDR3 coding DNA: TGTGCCAGCTCACTAAGCGGGGGGAGTGCCGAGCAGTACTTC. This chain joins TRBV18 and TRBJ2-7; 9 bases match TRBD2. CDR3 length equals 14 residues. J was trimmed by 6 bases and V by 4 bases; bases with no gene match: 7. Looked up from germline, CDR1 is KGHSH and CDR2 is LQKENI.

Comments on this clone: The same CDR3 is also encoded by other DNA sequences in this sample. The chain recombines TRBV9 with TRBJ2-2; D remains unclear. The CDR3 has 12 residues. Trimming stripped 2 bases from V and 7 bases from J, with 6 bases between. Germline CDR1 and CDR2: SGDLS and YYNGEE. The CDR3 here is CASSVVLGELFF. The CDR3 nucleotides read TGTGCCAGCAGCGTGGTGCTCGGGGAGCTGTTTTTT.

The chain couples TRBV11-2 to TRBJ2-1; D is unclear. The CDR3 is 16 amino acids. V lost 5 bases to trimming and J lost 7 bases, with 21 bases between them. Germline CDR1 reads SGHAT; CDR2 reads FQNNGV. The CDR3 reads CASSPLGSIFSNEQFF. In DNA form, the CDR3 reads TGTGCCAGCAGCCCCTTGGGCTCGATTTTTTCTAATGAGCAGTTCTTC.

CDR3 region: CASSYSGAKAYEQYF. The CDR3 nucleotides are TGTGCCAGCAGTTACTCGGGGGCAAAGGCCTACGAGCAGTACTTC. The chain links TRBV6-2 or TRBV6-3 to TRBJ2-7; a weak D match, TRBD1 (6 bases). The V gene's germline CDR1 is MNHEY and CDR2 SVGEGT. Trimming left V 0 bases short and J 2 bases short, with 11 bases between. This CDR3 is 15 amino acids long.

The chain carries TRBV7-8 and TRBJ1-1; no clear D gene. The V end was cut by 1 base, the J end by 0 bases, with 6 bases between. CDR1 SGHVS and CDR2 FQNEAQ come from the germline V gene. CDR3 size: 14 residues. This chain's CDR3 is CASSLVPMNTEAFF. CDR3 coding DNA: TGTGCCAGCAGCTTAGTTCCCATGAACACTGAAGCTTTCTTT.

This chain joins TRBV6-5 and TRBJ2-7; D ambiguous. V lost 6 bases and J 5 bases, leaving 14 bases between the germline ends. From germline, CDR1 is MNHEY and CDR2 SVGAGI. This CDR3 has 13 amino acids. This CDR3 is CASRSSSRNEQYF. CDR3 DNA: TGTGCCAGCAGATCGAGCAGCCGCAACGAGCAGTACTTC.

This clone was seen once. The rearrangement links TRBV18 to TRBJ2-7; 8 bases line up with TRBD1. Germline assignment: CDR1 KGHSH and CDR2 LQKENI. This CDR3 is built from 14 residues. Trimming at V came to 3 bases and at J to 6 bases, leaving 7 bases not matched to a gene. The CDR3: CASSPPGQVVEQYF. The CDR3 DNA sequence: TGTGCCAGCTCACCTCCGGGACAGGTGGTCGAGCAGTACTTC.

This chain joins TRBV5-4 and TRBJ1-2; maybe TRBD1 (5 bases). The V gene's germline CDR1 is SGHNT and CDR2 YYREEE (reference sequence). The CDR3 spans 14 residues. Between the trimmed V and J ends, which lost 9 bases and 3 bases, there was a span of 18 bases. The CDR3 reads CATGADQGDYGYTF. CDR3 DNA sequence: TGTGCCACTGGGGCCGATCAAGGGGACTATGGCTACACCTTC. The entire variable domain, with the rest obtained from reference TRBV5-4 and TRBJ1-2, is as follows: ETGVTQSPTHLIKTRGQQVTLRCSSQSGHNTVSWYQQALGQGPQFIFQYYREEENGRGNFPPRFSGLQFPNYSSELNVNALELDDSALYLCATGADQGDYGYTFGSGTRLTVV.

This clone was observed a single time. This rearrangement joins TRBV7-2 to TRBJ1-6; maybe TRBD1 (5 bases). The CDR3 contains 15 residues. Germline lookup yields CDR1 SGHTA and CDR2 FQGNSA. Deletions cut 5 bases from V and 8 bases from J, with 16 bases between. The CDR3 loop is CTSSPSQGIDSPLHF. The CDR3 DNA follows: TGTACCAGCAGCCCAAGCCAGGGAATTGATTCACCCCTCCACTTT.

The chain employs TRBV18 and TRBJ2-1, with D possibly matching TRBD1 (6 bases). The V gene lost 7 bases and the J gene lost 3 bases, with 10 bases spanning the gap. From germline, CDR1 is KGHSH and CDR2 LQKENI. The CDR3 spans 13 residues. In DNA form, the CDR3 reads TGTGCCAGCTTGGAACAGGGCTACAATGAGCAGTTCTTC. Translated: CASLEQGYNEQFF.

This clone has only one observation. The rearrangement uses TRBV5-1 and TRBJ2-1; D possibly corresponds to TRBD2 (6 bases). The CDR3 runs to 16 residues. V was clipped by 5 bases and J by 5 bases, with 20 bases between them. Germline assignment: CDR1 SGHRS and CDR2 YFSETQ. Here the CDR3 DNA reads TGCGCCAGCAGTCCCCCCCCACCGGGGGTTGACAATGAGCAGTTCTTC. Its protein product is CASSPPPPGVDNEQFF.

The chain couples TRBV7-6 to TRBJ2-1, with 11 positions matching TRBD2. The CDR3 sequence is 16 residues long. V dropped 6 bases and J dropped 5; count of bases not matched to a gene: 9. Germline V lookup: CDR1 SGHVS, CDR2 FNYEAQ. The CDR3 spells CASSPTGTSGNNEQFF. CDR3 bases: TGTGCCAGCAGTCCGACTGGGACTAGCGGAAACAATGAGCAGTTCTTC.

The chain carries TRBV19 and TRBJ1-6; unclear D gene. Trimming cost V 9 bases and J 6 bases, with 15 bases left between them. Germline CDR1 reads LNHDA; CDR2 reads SQIVND (reference sequence). This CDR3 is built from 14 residues. In DNA, the CDR3 is TGTGCCAGCATGATAGGAGGGAGTAATTCACCCCTCCACTTT. Amino acid sequence: CASMIGGSNSPLHF.

V and J are TRBV10-3 and TRBJ2-2; 7 nucleotides match TRBD2. J lost 5 bases, V lost 6 bases, and 12 bases had no gene match. CDR1 is ENHRY, CDR2 SYGVKD, per germline. The length of the CDR3 is 16 residues. The CDR3 here is CAIRRVAGVGTGELFF. CDR3 sequence (DNA): TGTGCCATCAGGAGGGTTGCGGGAGTAGGAACCGGGGAGCTGTTTTTT.

The chain is built from TRBV7-2 and TRBJ2-7; possibly TRBD1 for D (6 bases). Germline V gene data show CDR1 as SGHTA and CDR2 as FQGNSA. The CDR3 spans 13 residues. The V and J ends lost 4 bases and 4 bases respectively, with 11 bases between them. The CDR3 coding sequence is TGTGCCAGCAGCTCAGCAGGGGTTTACGAGCAGTACTTC. It encodes CASSSAGVYEQYF. Together with reference TRBV7-2 and TRBJ2-7, the CDR3 gives the full variable domain: GAGVSQSPSNKVTEKGKDVELRCDPISGHTALYWYRQSLGQGLEFLIYFQGNSAPDKSGLPSDRFSAERTGGSVSTLTIQRTQQEDSAVYLCASSSAGVYEQYFGPGTRLTVT.

This chain joins TRBV7-2 and TRBJ1-2; D remains ambiguous. Germline V gene sequence: CDR1 SGHTA, CDR2 FQGNSA. The CDR3 consists of 14 residues. Trimming stripped 3 bases from V and 2 bases from J, with 10 bases between. The CDR3 region is CASSFSLGNYGYTF. For the CDR3, the DNA is TGTGCCAGCAGCTTCTCATTAGGGAACTATGGCTACACCTTC.

V is TRBV20-1 and J is TRBJ2-3; D call uncertain. Germline V gene lookup returns CDR1 DFQATT and CDR2 SNEGSKA (reference sequence). V shed 3 bases and J shed 4 bases, with 14 bases lying between them. The CDR3 contains 14 residues. In DNA, the CDR3 is TGCAGTGCTAGTGCCCAGGTATGGGCAGATACGCAGTATTTT. Its translation is CSASAQVWADTQYF.

The rearrangement links TRBV7-9 to TRBJ1-2; 7 bases line up with TRBD1. V was clipped by 1 base and J by 4 bases; unmatched bases: 3. Per germline, CDR1 SEHNR and CDR2 FQNEAQ (reference sequence). There are 14 residues in the CDR3. CDR3 in DNA: TGTGCCAGCAGCTTAGGGACAGGCGCCTATGGCTACACCTTC. It is translated as CASSLGTGAYGYTF.